A single sample gave rise to the 23 T cell receptor beta chains below, sequenced in a study of somatic mutations in cytotoxic T cells in rheumatoid arthritis. Profiling relied on immunoSEQ multiplex PCR, and the TCRdb table lists in-frame clones only, not all of them. Here the sample spans about 18,000 clones, 74% being singletons. Sequenced sample: CD8+ T cells sorted from blood. The source is a man in his 60s in good health.

The chain is built from TRBV7-9 and TRBJ2-3; D remains unclear. Trimming took 2 bases from V and 0 from J, leaving 9 bases between them. Germline CDR1 is SEHNR and CDR2 is FQNEAQ (reference sequence). There are 15 residues in the CDR3. The CDR3 bases are TGTGCCAGCAGCTTATCTGCGGTTAGCACAGATACGCAGTATTTT. This sequence encodes CASSLSAVSTDTQYF.

This sequence joins TRBV29-1 and TRBJ2-1, with 14 positions matching TRBD2. This CDR3 spans 14 amino acids. Germline CDR1 reads SQVTM; CDR2 reads ANQGSEA. J was trimmed by 7 bases and V by 7 bases; bases with no gene match: 6. The DNA of the CDR3 is TGCAGCGCTGCGACTAGCGGGAGGGGAAATGAGCAGTTCTTC. Protein product: CSAATSGRGNEQFF.

The V and J genes are TRBV4-1 and TRBJ2-5; TRBD1 aligns across 7 bases. The J call may not be correct, given that the DNA end is closer to TRBJ2-7. Germline lookup yields CDR1 MGHRA and CDR2 YSYEKL. This CDR3 region has 15 residues. CDR3 residues: CASSHRQGVSYEQYF. DNA of the CDR3: TGCGCCAGCAGCCATCGACAGGGTGTCTCCTACGAGCAGTACTTC.

V is TRBV27 and J is TRBJ1-1; D is uncertain. The CDR3 sequence is 15 residues long. Looked up from germline, CDR1 is MNHEY and CDR2 is SMNVEV (reference sequence). Trimming shortened V by 3 bases and J by 1 base, and 12 bases separated the two germline ends. CDR3 loop: CASSLVRRSNTEAFF. The CDR3 coding sequence is TGTGCCAGCAGTTTGGTTCGGCGGTCGAACACTGAAGCTTTCTTT.

This clone came up a few times. The gene calls are TRBV21-1 and TRBJ2-2; the DNA was not compared with TRBD2, the D call given in the table. TRBV21-1 is reported as a pseudogene. The CDR3 has 18 residues. CDR3 loop: CASSKPGTSGGYTGELFF. The CDR3 nucleotides read TGTGCCAGCAGCAAACCTGGGACTAGCGGGGGTTATACCGGGGAGCTGTTTTTT.

This chain uses TRBV5-6 with TRBJ1-5, with D maybe TRBD1 (6 bases). The V end lost 3 bases, the J end lost 0 bases, and 16 bases lay between the germline ends. The CDR3 has 17 amino acids. The V gene's germline CDR1 is SGHDT and CDR2 YYEEEE. This chain's CDR3 is CASSSTGEGGSNQPQHF. The CDR3 DNA reads as TGTGCCAGCAGCTCTACAGGAGAAGGGGGTAGCAATCAGCCCCAGCATTTT. The full variable domain, its missing parts supplied by reference TRBV5-6 and TRBJ1-5, is DAGVTQSPTHLIKTRGQQVTLRCSPKSGHDTVSWYQQALGQGPQFIFQYYEEEERQRGNFPDRFSGHQFPNYSSELNVNALLLGDSALYLCASSSTGEGGSNQPQHFGDGTRLSIL.

The chain joins TRBV30 to TRBJ2-5, with 8 bases lining up with TRBD2. CDR1 is GTSNPN, CDR2 SVGIG, per germline (reference sequence). Trimming removed 2 bases from V and 1 base from J; junction bases left unmatched: 9. The CDR3 has 16 residues. CDR3 bases: TGTGCCTGGAGTTTGGGAGCGGGGGACCCCCAAGAGACCCAGTACTTC. It yields the protein CAWSLGAGDPQETQYF.

V gene TRBV7-9 combines with J gene TRBJ2-4, with D tentatively TRBD1 (5 bases). Trimming pared 3 bases from V and 4 bases from J, leaving 13 bases between. The CDR3 runs 15 residues. Germline values: CDR1 SEHNR, CDR2 FQNEAQ (reference sequence). CDR3 in amino acids: CASSFRETTKNIQYF. The CDR3 nucleotides are TGTGCCAGCAGCTTCAGGGAAACTACTAAAAACATTCAGTACTTC.

V and J are TRBV13 and TRBJ2-7; D remains ambiguous. V lost 6 bases, J lost 5 bases, and 14 bases lay in between. The CDR3 consists of 13 residues. Germline lookup yields CDR1 PRHDT and CDR2 FYEKMQ (reference sequence). The CDR3 coding sequence is TGTGCCAGCAGTCTTGATATGGGCCACGAGCAGTACTTC. Protein sequence: CASSLDMGHEQYF.

The J gene is TRBJ2-1, the V gene TRBV4-3; D remains unclear. This CDR3 has 12 residues. Trimming stripped 0 bases from V and 9 bases from J, with 6 bases between. Germline V gene lookup returns CDR1 LGHNA and CDR2 YSLEER. CDR3 loop: CASSQDRGEQFF. Written as DNA, the CDR3 is TGCGCCAGCAGCCAAGATAGAGGTGAGCAGTTCTTC.

The J gene is TRBJ2-5, the V gene TRBV6-5; D is perhaps TRBD2 (6 bases). TRBJ2-7 explains the end of the DNA better; the J call may be wrong. Germline CDR1 MNHEY, CDR2 SVGAGI. The CDR3 totals 14 residues. DNA for the CDR3: TGTGCCAGCAGTTACTGGCGCGGGGCCTACGAGCAGTACTTC. Residues: CASSYWRGAYEQYF.

This clone was seen once. The V and J genes are TRBV7-9 and TRBJ2-1; tentatively, D is TRBD2 (7 bases). Looked up from germline, CDR1 is SEHNR and CDR2 is FQNEAQ (reference sequence). V dropped 5 bases and J dropped 4 bases, with 18 bases sitting between them. This CDR3 has 16 amino acids. The CDR3 is CASSLQGGGPYNEQFF. In DNA form, the CDR3 reads TGTGCCAGCAGCCTCCAAGGGGGAGGGCCTTACAATGAGCAGTTCTTC. Looking up the rest from reference TRBV7-9 and TRBJ2-1 gives the full variable domain: DTGVSQNPRHKITKRGQNVTFRCDPISEHNRLYWYRQTLGQGPEFLTYFQNEAQLEKSRLLSDRFSAERPKGSFSTLEIQRTEQGDSAMYLCASSLQGGGPYNEQFFGPGTRLTVL.

The chain couples TRBV5-1 to TRBJ1-5; 11 bases fit TRBD1. This CDR3 is built from 15 residues. V trimming: 0 bases; J trimming: 5 bases; junction bases outside the gene matches: 1. Germline values: CDR1 SGHRS, CDR2 YFSETQ. CDR3 region: CASSLEGQGDQPQHF. CDR3 DNA: TGCGCCAGCAGCTTGGAGGGACAGGGGGATCAGCCCCAGCATTTT.

This clone was observed a handful of times. The chain combines TRBV28 with TRBJ2-7; D ambiguous. Trimming pared 3 bases from V and 0 bases from J, leaving 9 bases between. The CDR3 extends over 14 amino acids. CDR1 and CDR2 (germline): MDHEN, SYDVKM. The CDR3 sequence is CASSFWAGSYEQYF. In nucleotides, the CDR3 is TGTGCCAGCAGTTTCTGGGCTGGCTCCTACGAGCAGTACTTC. Full variable domain (outside the CDR3, taken from reference TRBV28 and TRBJ2-7): DVKVTQSSRYLVKRTGEKVFLECVQDMDHENMFWYRQDPGLGLRLIYFSYDVKMKEKGDIPEGYSVSREKKERFSLILESASTNQTSMYLCASSFWAGSYEQYFGPGTRLTVT.

The J gene is TRBJ2-5, the V gene TRBV7-2; TRBD2 matches 8 bases. The junction had 6 bases not matched to a gene; V was cut back by 1 base and J by 5 bases. The germline V gene encodes CDR1 SGHTA and CDR2 FQGNSA. There are 15 residues in the CDR3. CDR3 amino acids: CASSLGGGRGETQYF. The CDR3, as DNA: TGTGCCAGCAGCTTAGGCGGGGGGAGGGGGGAGACCCAGTACTTC.

The chain couples TRBV4-1 to TRBJ1-2, with 11 bases fitting TRBD1. V dropped 3 bases and J dropped 8; count of bases not matched to a gene: 2. The CDR3 sequence is 13 residues long. The germline V gene encodes CDR1 MGHRA and CDR2 YSYEKL. In DNA form, the CDR3 reads TGCGCCAGCAGCCAGGGGACAGGGGGAGGCTACACCTTC. It codes for CASSQGTGGGYTF.

V gene TRBV10-3 combines with J gene TRBJ2-1, with 9 positions matching TRBD2. Germline V gene data show CDR1 as ENHRY and CDR2 as SYGVKD. The CDR3 loop spans 15 amino acids. Losses at the gene ends were 1 base for V and 7 bases for J; bases not matched to a gene: 5. The CDR3 coding sequence is TGTGCCATCAGTGAGTTGGCGGGGGGGCCTAATGAGCAGTTCTTC. It is translated as CAISELAGGPNEQFF.

The rearrangement links TRBV19 to TRBJ1-2; TRBD1 matches at 7 bases. Trimming cost V 1 base and J 1 base; bases outside gene matches: 0. This CDR3 is 14 amino acids long. Germline V gives CDR1 LNHDA, CDR2 SQIVND (reference sequence). The CDR3 nucleotides are TGTGCCAGTAGTATAGCAGGGGGTAACTATGGCTACACCTTC. Protein: CASSIAGGNYGYTF.

The rearrangement links TRBV5-4 to TRBJ2-2; 16 bases map to TRBD2. The germline gives CDR1 SGHNT, CDR2 YYREEE (reference sequence). There are 20 residues in the CDR3. V dropped 0 bases and J dropped 5; count of bases not matched to a gene: 10. CDR3: CASSLGLPGTSGRGTGELFF. CDR3 coding DNA: TGTGCCAGCAGCTTGGGTCTTCCCGGGACTAGCGGGAGGGGGACCGGGGAGCTGTTTTTT.

The chain employs TRBV11-1 and TRBJ1-2; a possible D gene is TRBD1 (5 bases). The CDR3 sequence is 14 residues long. Germline V gene data show CDR1 as SGHAT and CDR2 as FQDESV (reference sequence). V gave up 4 bases and J gave up 5 bases, with 14 bases separating them. This CDR3 reads CASSSDSVRYGYTF. CDR3 DNA: TGTGCCAGCAGCTCCGACAGTGTTAGGTATGGCTACACCTTC. Full variable domain (rest looked up from reference TRBV11-1 and TRBJ1-2): EAEVAQSPRYKITEKSQAVAFWCDPISGHATLYWYRQILGQGPELLVQFQDESVVDDSQLPKDRFSAERLKGVDSTLKIQPAELGDSAMYLCASSSDSVRYGYTFGSGTRLTVV.

The V gene is TRBV4-1, the J gene TRBJ2-7; no firm D call. This CDR3 region has 15 residues. Trimming left V 1 base short and J 2 bases short, with 12 bases between. From germline, CDR1 is MGHRA and CDR2 YSYEKL. The CDR3 DNA reads TGCGCCAGCAGCCAAGCCCACAGTCCTACCTACGAGCAGTACTTC. Its translation is CASSQAHSPTYEQYF.

The chain is built from TRBV6-1 and TRBJ2-5; 10 nucleotides align to TRBD2. This CDR3 has 18 amino acids. V dropped 2 bases and J dropped 0; count of bases not matched to a gene: 9. CDR1 and CDR2 (germline): MNHNS, SASEGT. CDR3 in amino acids: CASSESHIAGGNQETQYF. CDR3 coding DNA: TGTGCCAGCAGTGAAAGTCATATAGCGGGGGGCAACCAAGAGACCCAGTACTTC.

This clone was observed a few times. The gene calls are TRBV11-1 and TRBJ2-7; D ambiguous. Germline V lookup: CDR1 SGHAT, CDR2 FQDESV (reference sequence). V gave up 4 bases and J gave up 0 bases, with 10 bases separating them. This CDR3 spans 14 amino acids. The CDR3 DNA reads TGTGCCAGCAGCTGGCCTCCCCCCTCCTACGAGCAGTACTTC. Its translation is CASSWPPPSYEQYF.